This TCR beta chain was observed in a study of cytomegalovirus exposure and HLA in healthy donors. The PCR had 60 Vbeta and 13 Jbeta primers. Original data processing: Among the unique TCR beta chains that a later analysis counted, about 84 million in all, some 10 million were shared. The assay was immunoSEQ multiplex PCR, and TCRdb's table has in-frame clones only and misses some. For V, J and clone size, that table is used; D and trimming come from the DNA. The sample lists around 150,000 clones, approximately 72% seen once, with approximately 2% in the top ten. Germline CDR1 reads GTSNPN; CDR2 reads SVGIG (reference sequence). The CDR3 extends over 14 amino acids. Losses at the gene ends were 3 bases for V and 0 bases for J; bases not matched to a gene: 4. Comments on this clone: Its antigen is not known.

Study-wide results and limits: It emerged from a later analysis that several of the most significant clusters appeared to be linked to common viral pathogens.

This sequence was found in a female donor in good health and CMV-seronegative. The rearrangement joins TRBV30 to TRBJ1-1, with 7 bases matching TRBD1. The sequenced material came from PBMCs. DNA of the CDR3: TGTGCCTGGAGAGGGGGACAGTTGAACACTGAAGCTTTCTTT. It yields the protein CAWRGGQLNTEAFF.